The source of this TCR beta chain is a study of shared clonotypes between healthy human individuals. Whole-study results and caveats: The researchers took only blood, and tissue repertoires probably look different. Relative to memory subsets, naive subsets generally showed larger estimated richness. Among donors, sharing of clonotypes was expected to be affected by sequencing depth.

This clone was found once. The antigen is not known. The method was immunoSEQ multiplex PCR; TCRdb's version includes in-frame clones alone and lacks a portion of them. The sample lists 950,000 to 1,100,000 clones; approximately 76% were seen once. The ends lost 5 bases at V and 6 bases at J; junction bases unmatched: 8. CDR1 is SGHTA, CDR2 FQGTGA, per germline. The CDR3 covers 15 residues. CD4+ cells underwent separation, giving CD45RA+ naive and CD45RA-negative memory subsets. V usage is TRBV7-3 and J usage is TRBJ2-1, with TRBD2 matching 9 bases. The specimen sequenced was memory CD4+ T cells sorted from blood. Subset denoted: CD45RA-negative fraction. The source is a man aged 18-30 years in good health. This chain's CDR3 is CASSPLAGASNEQFF. In DNA form, the CDR3 reads TGTGCCAGCAGCCCGTTAGCGGGGGCCTCCAATGAGCAGTTCTTC.